This TCR beta chain is from a study of blood T cell repertoires in COVID-19. Background on the study: Nucleic acid was either cDNA or gDNA, and it came from T cells, B-cell-depleted T cells, or PBMCs.

The V gene's germline CDR1 is SQVTM and CDR2 ANQGSEA. There are 14 residues in the CDR3. With V trimmed by 5 bases and J by 2 bases, 6 bases remained unmatched. The study drew participants aged about 18 to 90 years from roughly 25 US areas. Among Cohort 3 donors, those recovered had two negative PCRs, clearance, or symptom resolution. Per the authors' pipeline: Nucleated cell number was recorded as an estimate derived from reference gene primer amplification. TCRdb's copy holds only in-frame clones and misses some; the assay was immunoSEQ multiplex PCR. D and trimming come from the DNA, and the V and J calls and clone size come from that table. The sample lists a few hundred thousand clones, just under 90% seen once, with 10% in the top ten.

J is TRBJ2-3 and V is TRBV29-1, with 8 positions matching TRBD2. Sequencing used PBMCs or T cells enriched from blood (not recorded which). This receptor was taken from a woman in her forties or fifties who had recovered from COVID-19. CDR3 residues: CSVHPGLVTDTQYF. CDR3 in DNA: TGCAGCGTTCACCCGGGACTAGTCACAGATACGCAGTATTTT.